The clone carrying this T cell receptor beta chain was detected only once. Its antigen is not identified. The sample comes from a study of Tregs in tolerant kidney transplant recipients. General study results and limits: Tregs expanded with activated donor B cells seemed most donor-specific.

CDR1 is LNHDA, CDR2 SQIVND, per germline (reference sequence). The CDR3 length is 17 residues. V dropped 3 bases and J dropped 0; count of bases not matched to a gene: 4. Sequenced by immunoSEQ multiplex PCR; TCRdb stores in-frame clones only, minus some. The sample gives roughly 66,000 clones, roughly 89% of which show up once; approximately 9.9% is in the top ten. This specimen was CD8+ T cells from blood, taken before the transplant. The chain recombines TRBV19 with TRBJ2-1; TRBD2 matches 11 bases. This clonotype was sampled from a human donor who received a combined kidney and bone marrow transplant. CDR3 in DNA: TGTGCCAGTAGTATGACTAGCGGGACGCCCTCCTACAATGAGCAGTTCTTC. It yields the protein CASSMTSGTPSYNEQFF.